This note documents a single T cell receptor beta chain sequence. This clone's antigen is unknown. No quality values exist for individual bases; no much larger clone is one base distant. Whole blood was collected in K2EDTA tubes by collaborating institutions according to the institutions' own protocols. For TCRbeta analysis, collaborators shipped samples as frozen whole blood, isolated PBMCs, or DNA extracted from either of those sample types. The germline V gene (reference sequence) yields SEHNR for CDR1 and FQNEAQ for CDR2. Cut back by 1 base and 5 bases, the V and J ends lie 21 bases apart. The CDR3 holds 18 amino acids from the cysteine to the phenylalanine. CDR3 DNA is the only sequence kept; it has 54 bases, read in frame from the first base. The data belong to a study of blood T cell repertoires in COVID-19 (dated by TCRdb to about 2020). With respect to the entire study: Samples covering the acute and convalescent phases of COVID-19 were provided by collaborators in the United States, Italy and Spain. Samples were obtained from the ongoing ImmuneRACE study (first 160 participants) and from some 1,300 subjects provided by 6 global collaborators. The dataset comprised deeply sampled blood TCRbeta repertoires from subjects exposed to, actively infected with, or recovered from COVID-19. The material from the prospective study consisted of cDNA or gDNA derived from T cells, B-cell-depleted T cells, or PBMCs. The repertoires were released in a freely available public database intended as a resource for research on the immune response to SARS-CoV-2. A de-identified subject ID, COVID-19 status, age in years and sex were almost always included in the sample metadata. Where available, HLA class I and class II types were obtained from metadata supplied by the sample provider rather than from assay-based typing.

Study-wide findings and limitations: The quantity of clinical and demographic metadata differed by source and by participant and was supplied without curation.

TCRbeta CDR3 regions were amplified from genomic DNA by means of the immunoSEQ Assay, a bias-controlled multiplex PCR. In the paper's pipeline: The number of nucleated cells in each sample was estimated by amplification of reference gene primers within the assay. To quantify the absolute abundance of each unique TCRbeta CDR3 rearrangement, sequence reads were collapsed and filtered. Productive Simpson clonality was computed per sample as the square root of Simpson's diversity index over productive rearrangements. What TCRdb holds here is the immuneACCESS table cut down to in-frame rearrangements. Part of the clones is not present; checked against another copy, under half of the missing clones reflect an unresolved V gene, and the others are unexplained. V and J calls and clone size are those listed in that table; D and trimming were worked out from the DNA. Recorded for this sample are around 200,000 clones; roughly nine tenths of them occurred a single time. The ten largest clones take up about 1% of the sample.

The sequence came from a man aged 30-40 years with acute or convalescent COVID-19. The chain joins TRBV7-9 to TRBJ2-1; TRBD1 is possibly the D segment (5 matching bases). The sequenced sample was peripheral blood. CDR3 region: CASSLVVLERGPNNEQFF. The sequence in DNA is TGTGCCAGCAGCTTAGTAGTTCTTGAAAGGGGTCCGAACAATGAGCAGTTCTTC.